The 14 T cell receptor beta chains presented below share a single source sample, sequenced in a study of molecular identifiers for immune sequencing clone quantification. TCRdb processed the PCR reads anew with MiXCR; each CDR3 protein has one entry. This sample has some 89,000 distinct CDR3 sequences, with less than 25% found just once. The material sequenced was naive CD8+ T cells from blood, with Jurkat cell RNA spiked in. Subset given: FACS-sorted CD8+CD4-CCR7+CD45RA+ naive T cells. These receptors were obtained from a human donor in good health. Some libraries in this study had Jurkat cell RNA spiked in.

This clonotype was detected many times. The CDR3 DNA follows: TGCGCCAGCAGCCAAGACCCGGGACAGAGTTATCAGCCCCAGCATTTT. It is translated as CASSQDPGQSYQPQHF. The rearrangement links TRBV4-1 to TRBJ1-5; TRBD1 agrees at 7 bases. The J segment lost 5 bases and the V segment lost 0 bases, leaving 7 bases of the junction unmatched. Germline loops: CDR1 MGHRA, CDR2 YSYEKL. The CDR3 is made up of 16 amino acids.

The chain employs TRBV30 and TRBJ1-1; 12 nucleotides match TRBD1. Per the germline V gene, CDR1 is GTSNPN and CDR2 is SVGIG (reference sequence). This CDR3 has 15 residues. J was trimmed by 8 bases and V by 6 bases; bases with no gene match: 13. Here the CDR3 reads CACYARDRGPREAFF. CDR3 nucleotide sequence: TGTGCCTGTTACGCCCGGGACAGGGGGCCCAGGGAAGCTTTCTTT.

This clonotype was recorded many times. The V gene is TRBV12-3 or TRBV12-4, the J gene TRBJ2-6; D unresolved. CDR3 length equals 14 residues. V was pared by 1 base and J by 2 bases, with 3 bases between. The CDR3 DNA is TGTGCCAGCAGTTTAGTCCCTGGGGCCAACGTCCTGACTTTC. Translated, it gives CASSLVPGANVLTF.

CDR3 coding DNA: TGTGCCAGAAGGACATCCGGGACCAACAATGAGCAGTTCTTC. Translation: CARRTSGTNNEQFF. The J gene is TRBJ2-1, the V gene TRBV5-3; D may match TRBD1 or TRBD2 (5 bases each). TRBV5-3 is designated an ORF whose function remains uncertain. CDR3 length: 14 residues. Trimming cost V 5 bases and J 5 bases, with 14 bases left between them.

The V gene is TRBV29-1, the J gene TRBJ1-2, with 8 bases matching TRBD1. CDR1 is SQVTM, CDR2 ANQGSEA, per germline. This CDR3 has 12 residues. J lost 7 bases, V lost 4 bases, and 5 bases had no gene match. The chain's CDR3 is CSVVGQGPGYTF. CDR3 nucleotide sequence: TGCAGCGTTGTTGGACAGGGTCCTGGCTACACCTTC.

This chain uses TRBV20-1 with TRBJ2-7; D ambiguous. V was pared by 2 bases and J by 2 bases, with 10 bases between. The CDR3 length is 13 residues. Germline V gives CDR1 DFQATT, CDR2 SNEGSKA (reference sequence). DNA for the CDR3: TGCAGTGCTAGACTGCTGGCGGCCTACGAGCAGTACTTC. The encoded protein is CSARLLAAYEQYF.

V and J are TRBV28 and TRBJ2-2, with 9 bases identical to TRBD1. The trim removed 6 bases at V and 2 bases at J, leaving 4 bases unmatched. Germline V lookup: CDR1 MDHEN, CDR2 SYDVKM. The CDR3 runs 15 residues. DNA of the CDR3: TGTGCCAGCAGCACAGGGGGCTTAAACACCGGGGAGCTGTTTTTT. Translation: CASSTGGLNTGELFF.

The chain couples TRBV6-5 to TRBJ2-7, with TRBD1 identical over 7 bases. V trimming: 2 bases; J trimming: 3 bases; junction bases outside the gene matches: 4. The germline V gene has CDR1 MNHEY and CDR2 SVGAGI. This CDR3 is built from 14 residues. The CDR3 reads CASSYLGQVYEQYF. Here the CDR3 DNA reads TGTGCCAGCAGTTACCTCGGACAGGTCTACGAGCAGTACTTC.

Details on this clonotype: Relative to the germline gene, one junction end is altered; a read error may explain this. J is TRBJ1-2 and V is TRBV6-5, with 7 nucleotides matching TRBD1. Looked up from germline, CDR1 is MNHEY and CDR2 is SVGAGI. The length of the CDR3 is 16 residues. Written as DNA, the CDR3 is TGTGACAGCAGTAACCCTGAGGACAGGTTGATCTATGGCTACACCTTC. Its translation: CDSSNPEDRLIYGYTF.

This clonotype was detected ten times or more. The chain employs TRBV27 and TRBJ1-5; a possible D gene is TRBD1 (6 bases). The CDR3 extends over 16 amino acids. Germline CDR1 is MNHEY and CDR2 is SMNVEV (reference sequence). Trimming took off 3 bases at V and 3 bases at J, with 15 bases between the two ends. The chain's CDR3 is CASSFLTGRNNQPQHF. CDR3 in DNA: TGTGCCAGCAGTTTTTTAACAGGGAGGAACAATCAGCCCCAGCATTTT.

As to this clonotype: The CDR3 carries no conserved terminal phenylalanine or tryptophan, so it likely arises from a read error. V gene TRBV28 combines with J gene TRBJ2-7; 8 bases are shared with TRBD2. The germline V gene encodes CDR1 MDHEN and CDR2 SYDVKM. The CDR3 is 14 residues long. The V and J ends lost 8 bases and 3 bases, in that order; junction bases with no gene match: 9. The CDR3 coding sequence is TGTGCCAGCCGATTAGCGGGGAATTACTACGAGCAGTACTTA. Residues: CASRLAGNYYEQYL.

Notes on this clonotype: This sequence may be a read error, since a much larger clone differs from it by one base. V gene TRBV20-1 combines with J gene TRBJ2-5; the D gene is possibly TRBD1 (5 bases). This CDR3 has 13 residues. Germline V CDR1 and CDR2: DFQATT, SNEGSKA (reference sequence). For the CDR3, the DNA is TGCGGTGCCACTGCCACAGGTGCTGGGGCCCAGTACTTC. This codes for CGATATGAGAQYF.

Turning to this clonotype: This may be a read error, as it is one base from a much larger clone. CDR3 sequence (DNA): TGTGCCAGCAGTTACTCGGCCCCTCGAGAGACCCAGTACTTC. Its protein is CASSYSAPRETQYF. The chain is built from TRBV6-2 or TRBV6-3 and TRBJ2-5, with no clear D. From germline, CDR1 is MNHEY and CDR2 SVGEGT. There are 14 residues in the CDR3. With 0 bases removed from V and 4 bases from J, the gap between germline ends came to 9 bases.

This clonotype was counted many times. The gene calls are TRBV7-9 and TRBJ2-3; D possibly uses TRBD1 or TRBD2 (7 bases each). The CDR3 length is 17 residues. V lost 5 bases to trimming and J lost 2 bases, with 20 bases between them. Per germline, CDR1 SEHNR and CDR2 FQNEAQ (reference sequence). The CDR3 sequence: CASSPLGGQGVTDTQYF. The CDR3 DNA follows: TGTGCCAGCAGCCCCCTGGGGGGGCAGGGGGTCACAGATACGCAGTATTTT.